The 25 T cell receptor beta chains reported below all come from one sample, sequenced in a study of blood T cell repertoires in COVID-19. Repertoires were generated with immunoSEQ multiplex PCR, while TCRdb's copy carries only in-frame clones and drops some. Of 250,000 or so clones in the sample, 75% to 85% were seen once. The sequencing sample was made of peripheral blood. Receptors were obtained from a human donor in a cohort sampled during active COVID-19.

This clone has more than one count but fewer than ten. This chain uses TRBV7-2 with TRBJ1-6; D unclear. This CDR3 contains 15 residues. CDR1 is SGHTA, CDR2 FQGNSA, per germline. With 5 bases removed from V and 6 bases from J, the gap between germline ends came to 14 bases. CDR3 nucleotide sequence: TGTGCCAGCAGCCCAAGATCCGGAGGTAATTCACCCCTCCACTTT. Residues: CASSPRSGGNSPLHF.

The CDR3 DNA sequence: TGCGCCAGCAGCTTGGCCCATAGCACAGATACGCAGTATTTT. Its translation: CASSLAHSTDTQYF. V is TRBV5-1 and J is TRBJ2-3; D call uncertain. V shed 0 bases and J shed 0 bases, with 5 bases lying between them. This CDR3 comprises 14 residues. CDR1 and CDR2 (germline): SGHRS, YFSETQ.

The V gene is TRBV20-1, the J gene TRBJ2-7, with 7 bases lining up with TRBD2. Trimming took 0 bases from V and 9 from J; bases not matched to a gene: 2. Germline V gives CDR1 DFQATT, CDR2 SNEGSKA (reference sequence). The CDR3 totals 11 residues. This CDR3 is CSARDGRGQYF. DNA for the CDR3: TGCAGTGCTAGAGATGGGAGGGGGCAGTACTTC.

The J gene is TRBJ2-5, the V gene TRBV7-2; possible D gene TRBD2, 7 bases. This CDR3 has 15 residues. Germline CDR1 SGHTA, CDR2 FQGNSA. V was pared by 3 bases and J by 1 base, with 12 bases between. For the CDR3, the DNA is TGTGCCAGCAGCTTTGGGGGGGCACCCCAAGAGACCCAGTACTTC. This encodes CASSFGGAPQETQYF.

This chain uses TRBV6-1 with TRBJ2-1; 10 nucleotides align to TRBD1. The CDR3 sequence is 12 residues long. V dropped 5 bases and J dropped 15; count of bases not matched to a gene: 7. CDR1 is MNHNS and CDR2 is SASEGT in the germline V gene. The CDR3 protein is CASSRNRDRGFF. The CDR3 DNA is TGTGCCAGCAGTCGGAACCGGGACAGGGGGTTCTTC.

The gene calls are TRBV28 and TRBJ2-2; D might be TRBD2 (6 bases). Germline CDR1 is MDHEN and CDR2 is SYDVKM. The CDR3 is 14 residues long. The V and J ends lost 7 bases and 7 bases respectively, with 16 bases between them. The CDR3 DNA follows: TGTGCCAGCACCTCCTCGGGGGTTGGCGGGGAGCTGTTTTTT. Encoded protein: CASTSSGVGGELFF.

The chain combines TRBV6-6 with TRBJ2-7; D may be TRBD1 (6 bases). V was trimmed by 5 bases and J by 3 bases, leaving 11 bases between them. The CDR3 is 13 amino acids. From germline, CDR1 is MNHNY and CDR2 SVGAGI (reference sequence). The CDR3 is CASSRQERYEQYF. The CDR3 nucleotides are TGTGCCAGCAGTAGACAGGAACGCTACGAGCAGTACTTC.

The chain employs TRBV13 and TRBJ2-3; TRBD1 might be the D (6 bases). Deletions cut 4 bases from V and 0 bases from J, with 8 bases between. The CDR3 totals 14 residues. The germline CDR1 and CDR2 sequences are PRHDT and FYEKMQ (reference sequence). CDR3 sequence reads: CASSSQGSTDTQYF. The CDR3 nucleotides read TGTGCCAGCAGCTCCCAGGGGAGCACAGATACGCAGTATTTT.

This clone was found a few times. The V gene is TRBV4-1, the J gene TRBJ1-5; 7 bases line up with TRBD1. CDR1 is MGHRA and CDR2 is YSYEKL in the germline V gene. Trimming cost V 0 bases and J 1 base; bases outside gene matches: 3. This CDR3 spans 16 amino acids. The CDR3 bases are TGCGCCAGCAGCCAAGAATCCAGGGGGAGCAATCAGCCCCAGCATTTT. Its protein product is CASSQESRGSNQPQHF.

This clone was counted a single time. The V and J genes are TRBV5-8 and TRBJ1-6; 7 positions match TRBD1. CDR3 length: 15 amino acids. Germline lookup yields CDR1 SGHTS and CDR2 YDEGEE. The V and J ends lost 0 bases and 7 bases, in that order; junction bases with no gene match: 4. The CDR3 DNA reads TGTGCCAGCAGCTTGGTGGGGACAGAAAATTCACCCCTCCACTTT. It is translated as CASSLVGTENSPLHF.

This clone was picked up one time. Here the CDR3 reads CASSYGGTEQETQYF. CDR3 DNA: TGTGCCAGCAGTTATGGAGGCACAGAGCAAGAGACCCAGTACTTC. This chain connects TRBV5-5 to TRBJ2-5; possibly TRBD2 for D (5 bases). CDR1 SGHKS and CDR2 YYEKEE come from the germline V gene (reference sequence). V was pared by 5 bases and J by 2 bases, with 16 bases between. The CDR3 covers 15 residues.

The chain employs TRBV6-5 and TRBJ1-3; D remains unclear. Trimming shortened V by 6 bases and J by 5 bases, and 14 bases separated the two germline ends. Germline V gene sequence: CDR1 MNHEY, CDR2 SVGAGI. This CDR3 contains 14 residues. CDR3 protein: CASRSPGRRNTIYF. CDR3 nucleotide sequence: TGTGCCAGCAGGTCGCCGGGTCGAAGAAACACCATATATTTT.

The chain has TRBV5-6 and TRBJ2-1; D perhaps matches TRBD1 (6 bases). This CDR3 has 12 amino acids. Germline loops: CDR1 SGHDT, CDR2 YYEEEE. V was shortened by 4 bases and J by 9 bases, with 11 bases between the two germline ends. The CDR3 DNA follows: TGTGCCAGCAGCCTACAGGGCTTTGAGCAGTTCTTC. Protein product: CASSLQGFEQFF.

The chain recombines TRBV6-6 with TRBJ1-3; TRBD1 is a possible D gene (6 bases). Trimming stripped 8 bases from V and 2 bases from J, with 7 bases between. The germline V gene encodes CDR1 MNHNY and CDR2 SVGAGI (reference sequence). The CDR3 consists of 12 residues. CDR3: CASSGAGNTIYF. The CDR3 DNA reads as TGTGCCAGCTCAGGGGCTGGAAACACCATATATTTT.

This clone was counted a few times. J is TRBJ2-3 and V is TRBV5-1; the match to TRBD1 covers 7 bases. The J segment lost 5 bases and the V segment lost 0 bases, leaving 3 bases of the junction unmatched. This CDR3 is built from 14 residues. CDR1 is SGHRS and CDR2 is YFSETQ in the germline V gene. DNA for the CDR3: TGCGCCAGCAGCTTGGAGCGACAGGGAGATACGCAGTATTTT. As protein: CASSLERQGDTQYF.

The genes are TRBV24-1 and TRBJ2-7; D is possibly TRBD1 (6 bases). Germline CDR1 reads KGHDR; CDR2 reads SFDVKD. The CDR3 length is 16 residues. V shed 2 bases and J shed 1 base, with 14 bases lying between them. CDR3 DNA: TGTGCCACCAGTGATTCGGGCAGGGGCCCTTCCTACGAGCAGTACTTC. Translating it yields CATSDSGRGPSYEQYF.

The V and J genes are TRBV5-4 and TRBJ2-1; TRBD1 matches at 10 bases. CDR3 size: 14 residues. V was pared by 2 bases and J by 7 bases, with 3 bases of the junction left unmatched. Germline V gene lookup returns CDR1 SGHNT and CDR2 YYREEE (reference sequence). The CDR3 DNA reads TGTGCCAGCAGCTTCCGGGACAGGGGAAATGAGCAGTTCTTC. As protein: CASSFRDRGNEQFF.

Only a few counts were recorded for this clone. CDR3 in amino acids: CASSQNHPGRDEQFF. The DNA of the CDR3 is TGCGCCAGCAGCCAAAATCATCCCGGGAGGGATGAGCAGTTCTTC. V usage is TRBV4-1 and J usage is TRBJ2-1, with 8 positions matching TRBD2. The CDR3 length is 15 residues. Germline CDR1 and CDR2: MGHRA and YSYEKL. V trimming: 2 bases; J trimming: 8 bases; junction bases outside the gene matches: 8.

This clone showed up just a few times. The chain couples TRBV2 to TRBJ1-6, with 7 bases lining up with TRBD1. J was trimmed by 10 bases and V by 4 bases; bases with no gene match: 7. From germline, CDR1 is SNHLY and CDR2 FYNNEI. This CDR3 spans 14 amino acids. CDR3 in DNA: TGTGCCAGCAGTGTCCTGCAGGGGGAATCACCCCTCCACTTT. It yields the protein CASSVLQGESPLHF. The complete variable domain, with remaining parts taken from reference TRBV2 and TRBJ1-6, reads EPEVTQTPSHQVTQMGQEVILRCVPISNHLYFYWYRQILGQKVEFLVSFYNNEISEKSEIFDDQFSVERPDGSNFTLKIRSTKLEDSAMYFCASSVLQGESPLHFGNGTRLTVT.

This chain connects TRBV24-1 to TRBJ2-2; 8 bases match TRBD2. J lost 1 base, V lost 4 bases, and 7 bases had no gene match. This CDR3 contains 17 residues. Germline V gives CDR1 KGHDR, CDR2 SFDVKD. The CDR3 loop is CATSDPGLARNTGELFF. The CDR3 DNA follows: TGTGCCACCAGTGACCCAGGACTAGCCAGGAACACCGGGGAGCTGTTTTTT.

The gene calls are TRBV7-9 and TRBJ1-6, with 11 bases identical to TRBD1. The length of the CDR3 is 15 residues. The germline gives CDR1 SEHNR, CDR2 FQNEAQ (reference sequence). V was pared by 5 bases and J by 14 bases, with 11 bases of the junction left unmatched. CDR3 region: CASSPPGQGVHSLHF. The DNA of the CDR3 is TGTGCCAGCAGCCCGCCGGGACAGGGGGTTCATTCCCTCCACTTT.

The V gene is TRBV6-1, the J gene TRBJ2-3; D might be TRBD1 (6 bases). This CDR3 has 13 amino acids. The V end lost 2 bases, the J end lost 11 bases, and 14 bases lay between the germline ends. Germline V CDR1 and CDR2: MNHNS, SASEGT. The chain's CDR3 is CASSEPYRVGQYF. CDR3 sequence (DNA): TGTGCCAGCAGTGAACCTTACAGGGTAGGGCAGTATTTT.

CDR3 residues: CASSWGDTGELFF. CDR3 coding DNA: TGTGCCAGCAGCTGGGGGGACACCGGGGAGCTGTTTTTT. This chain links TRBV11-2 with TRBJ2-2, with D possibly TRBD2 on 6 matching bases. Per the germline V gene, CDR1 is SGHAT and CDR2 is FQNNGV. The CDR3 is made up of 13 amino acids. V was cut by 4 bases and J by 3 bases, with 6 bases left in between.

This CDR3 reads CASSSGTFQETQYF. The DNA of the CDR3 is TGTGCCAGCAGCTCCGGGACATTTCAAGAGACCCAGTACTTC. The chain couples TRBV5-4 to TRBJ2-5, with D possibly matching TRBD1 (6 bases). The V and J ends lost 3 bases and 2 bases respectively, with 11 bases between them. Per the germline V gene, CDR1 is SGHNT and CDR2 is YYREEE (reference sequence). The CDR3 extends over 14 amino acids.

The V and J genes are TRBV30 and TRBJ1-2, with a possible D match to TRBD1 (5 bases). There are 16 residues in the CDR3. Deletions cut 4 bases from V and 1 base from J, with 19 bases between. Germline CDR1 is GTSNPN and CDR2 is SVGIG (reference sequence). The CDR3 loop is CAWIGGVSGFNYGYTF. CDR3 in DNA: TGTGCCTGGATTGGGGGGGTCAGTGGCTTTAACTATGGCTACACCTTC.